The 8 T cell receptor beta chains presented below share a single source sample, sequenced in a study of T-cell reconstitution after alpha-beta-depleted transplantation in children. As it was prepared, the TCRbeta library received unique molecular identifiers. MiXCR, run by TCRdb on the PCR reads, gives a single entry per CDR3 protein. The sample contains 600,000 to 700,000 distinct CDR3 sequences, about 12% of which appear only once. Sequenced material: PBMCs, taken before TCRalphabeta/CD19-depleted stem cell transplant. The receptors were sampled from a girl aged 2-10 years with congenital amegakaryocytic thrombocytopenia, due to receive a stem cell transplant.

This clonotype was counted ten times or more. The V call is TRBV5-1, the J call TRBJ2-7; 8 bases are shared with TRBD1. Germline V gene lookup returns CDR1 SGHRS and CDR2 YFSETQ. V lost 7 bases and J lost 3; bases outside the gene matches: 6. This CDR3 is built from 13 residues. The CDR3 is CASGQGPLYEQYF. DNA for the CDR3: TGCGCCAGCGGACAGGGTCCCCTCTACGAGCAGTACTTC.

This clonotype was found a few times. As DNA, the CDR3 is TGCGCCAGCAGCATCAACGCGGGGGGCCACGAGCAGTACTTC. Protein product: CASSINAGGHEQYF. The chain recombines TRBV5-1 with TRBJ2-7; 8 positions agree with TRBD2. V lost 4 bases and J lost 5; bases outside the gene matches: 8. The CDR3 is 14 amino acids. Germline CDR1 and CDR2: SGHRS and YFSETQ.

The table lists this clonotype with a few counts. This chain's CDR3 is CATSRDLGLADEQFF. DNA of the CDR3: TGTGCCACCAGCAGAGATTTGGGGCTAGCGGATGAGCAGTTCTTC. The rearrangement links TRBV15 to TRBJ2-1, with 7 bases matching TRBD2. The CDR3 runs to 15 residues. CDR1 and CDR2 (germline): LNHNV, YYDKDF (reference sequence). Trimming took 0 bases from V and 8 from J; bases not matched to a gene: 7. Looking up the rest from reference TRBV15 and TRBJ2-1 gives the full variable domain: DAMVIQNPRYQVTQFGKPVTLSCSQTLNHNVMYWYQQKSSQAPKLLFHYYDKDFNNEADTPDNFQSRRPNTSFCFLDIRSPGLGDTAMYLCATSRDLGLADEQFFGPGTRLTVL.

The chain carries TRBV3-1 and TRBJ2-3; D perhaps matches TRBD2 (5 bases). Germline CDR1 is LGHDT and CDR2 is YNNKEL (reference sequence). The CDR3 contains 16 residues. V lost 0 bases and J 2 bases, leaving 12 bases between the germline ends. The CDR3 reads CASSQERALTTDTQYF. The DNA of the CDR3 is TGTGCCAGCAGCCAAGAGCGGGCACTTACCACAGATACGCAGTATTTT.

At least ten counts were recorded for this clonotype. The chain combines TRBV18 with TRBJ2-3, with TRBD2 matching 12 bases. CDR3 size: 16 residues. Trimming took 2 bases from V and 1 from J; bases not matched to a gene: 1. Germline CDR1 KGHSH, CDR2 LQKENI. The CDR3 protein is CASSPTSGRRTDTQYF. As DNA, the CDR3 is TGTGCCAGCTCACCAACTAGCGGGAGGCGCACAGATACGCAGTATTTT.

The chain recombines TRBV20-1 with TRBJ2-7; D remains ambiguous. The CDR3 totals 11 residues. The germline gives CDR1 DFQATT, CDR2 SNEGSKA (reference sequence). The germline V and J ends were trimmed by 0 bases and 12 bases, with 12 bases remaining between them. CDR3 DNA sequence: TGCAGTGCTAGAGAGGGGATGTGGCGGTACTTC. Translation gives CSAREGMWRYF.

This clonotype was counted at least ten times. The V gene is TRBV29-1, the J gene TRBJ2-7; the D gene is possibly TRBD2 (5 bases). The V end lost 6 bases, the J end lost 0 bases, and 12 bases lay between the germline ends. This CDR3 has 13 amino acids. From germline, CDR1 is SQVTM and CDR2 ANQGSEA. The CDR3: CSVVQGSSYEQYF. For the CDR3, the DNA is TGCAGCGTGGTACAAGGGAGCTCCTACGAGCAGTACTTC.

This clonotype was found many times. V and J are TRBV10-3 and TRBJ2-7, with D perhaps matching TRBD1 or TRBD2 (5 bases each). Trimming cost V 8 bases and J 3 bases, with 8 bases left between them. The germline V gene encodes CDR1 ENHRY and CDR2 SYGVKD. This CDR3 spans 11 amino acids. The CDR3 is CAIGGHYEQYF. The CDR3 region has the DNA TGTGCCATCGGGGGTCACTACGAGCAGTACTTC.